The source of this T cell receptor beta chain is a study of T cells in Graves' hyperthyroidism and ophthalmopathy. The CDR3 consists of 15 residues. Germline values: CDR1 SNHLY, CDR2 FYNNEI. J was trimmed by 1 base and V by 6 bases; bases with no gene match: 7. Study outcomes and limitations: A median roughly 6.6 months before onset, the model predicted ophthalmopathy. Blood also contained most expanded thyroid clonotypes above 0.001.

This clonotype was observed at least ten times. The antigen is undetermined. Authors of the study amplified TCR beta CDR3 regions from RNA transcripts. In the first-round RT-PCR of the TCR CDR3, the HTBI primer set was used. MiXCR, run by TCRdb on the multiplex PCR reads, gives a single entry per CDR3 protein. The table lists 300,000 to 350,000 distinct CDR3 sequences, around 20% of them singletons. Sequences were obtained from blood. The sequence was collected from a woman aged 50 to 60 with Graves' hyperthyroidism. The V gene is TRBV2, the J gene TRBJ1-1, with 8 positions matching TRBD1. The CDR3 loop is CASSETGTGNTEAFF. CDR3 coding DNA: TGTGCCAGCAGCGAAACCGGGACAGGGAACACTGAAGCTTTCTTT.